These 32 T cell receptor beta chains were sequenced from one sample in a study of shared clonotypes between healthy human individuals (dated by TCRdb to 2019 to 2021). For the CD8 naive samples, CD45RO-negative cells were positively selected for CCR7, yielding a CD45RA+CCR7+ population from which TemRA cells were excluded. Library method: the immunoSEQ multiplex PCR assay. This is the immuneACCESS table as TCRdb keeps it, with only in-frame sequences that have V and J called. A part of the clones is gone; compared with another copy, unresolved V genes explain less than half, and the rest is unexplained. The sample profile shows some 800,000 clones; 85% to 95% of them were found once. The top ten clones comprise 24% of the sample. The sequenced sample was naive CD8+ T cells sorted from blood. Taken with the paper, the label for cell subset or site translates to: CD45RA+CCR7+. The receptors were gathered from a man between 25 and 39 years old in good health.

The chain combines TRBV5-5 with TRBJ1-1, with 7 bases lining up with TRBD1. The CDR3 is 15 amino acids. Germline CDR1 SGHKS, CDR2 YYEKEE (reference sequence). V dropped 4 bases and J dropped 5; count of bases not matched to a gene: 11. CDR3 DNA sequence: TGTGCCAGCAGCCTAACCCGACAGGGCGGGACTGAAGCTTTCTTT. Protein: CASSLTRQGGTEAFF. Together with reference TRBV5-5 and TRBJ1-1, the CDR3 gives the full variable domain: DAGVTQSPTHLIKTRGQQVTLRCSPISGHKSVSWYQQVLGQGPQFIFQYYEKEERGRGNFPDRFSARQFPNYSSELNVNALLLGDSALYLCASSLTRQGGTEAFFGQGTRLTVV.

The J gene is TRBJ2-5, the V gene TRBV7-9, with TRBD1 as a possible D gene (6 bases). Trimming cost V 5 bases and J 0 bases, with 22 bases left between them. CDR3 length: 18 amino acids. Germline V gives CDR1 SEHNR, CDR2 FQNEAQ (reference sequence). The CDR3 protein is CASSPPVRTDYYQETQYF. The CDR3 region has the DNA TGTGCCAGCAGCCCCCCTGTTAGGACAGACTACTACCAAGAGACCCAGTACTTC.

The chain uses TRBV2 and TRBJ2-5; 9 positions match TRBD1. The CDR3 has 15 residues. Germline V lookup: CDR1 SNHLY, CDR2 FYNNEI. Trimming removed 5 bases from V and 3 bases from J; junction bases left unmatched: 7. CDR3 DNA: TGTGCCAGCAGTCCGGGGGACAGGGTAGAAGAGACCCAGTACTTC. This gives the protein CASSPGDRVEETQYF.

The genes are TRBV5-1 and TRBJ2-7; 14 positions match TRBD2. The CDR3 is 17 residues long. V trimming: 0 bases; J trimming: 4 bases; junction bases outside the gene matches: 6. The germline gives CDR1 SGHRS, CDR2 YFSETQ. As DNA, the CDR3 is TGCGCCAGCAGCTTGGGACTAGCGGGAGGGCCAGGGTACGAGCAGTACTTC. Amino acids: CASSLGLAGGPGYEQYF.

The rearrangement uses TRBV7-9 and TRBJ2-1, with D perhaps TRBD2 (6 bases). CDR3 length: 14 residues. The germline V gene has CDR1 SEHNR and CDR2 FQNEAQ (reference sequence). Trimming took 8 bases from V and 5 from J, leaving 16 bases between them. The CDR3 DNA is TGTGCCAGCGGGGACGGGGGAAACGACAATGAGCAGTTCTTC. Translating gives CASGDGGNDNEQFF.

This chain links TRBV7-9 with TRBJ1-2; D unclear. Trimming removed 5 bases from V and 0 bases from J, with 7 bases in between. Looked up from germline, CDR1 is SEHNR and CDR2 is FQNEAQ (reference sequence). This CDR3 comprises 13 residues. The CDR3 DNA follows: TGTGCCAGCAGCGTCGGGCCTAACTATGGCTACACCTTC. Translation: CASSVGPNYGYTF.

The chain is built from TRBV7-8 and TRBJ2-2; the D is unclear. The CDR3 extends over 14 amino acids. Germline V gene data show CDR1 as SGHVS and CDR2 as FQNEAQ. V lost 2 bases to trimming and J lost 9 bases, with 13 bases between them. DNA of the CDR3: TGTGCCAGCAGCTTAAAGACCTTAGGCCGGGAGCTGTTTTTT. Residues: CASSLKTLGRELFF.

The gene calls are TRBV5-1 and TRBJ2-3; no clear D gene. The germline gives CDR1 SGHRS, CDR2 YFSETQ. The CDR3 spans 16 residues. Trimming shortened V by 6 bases and J by 0 bases, and 17 bases separated the two germline ends. The CDR3 reads CASTVFGNPSTDTQYF. The CDR3 DNA reads as TGCGCCAGCACCGTATTTGGGAACCCTAGCACAGATACGCAGTATTTT.

The rearrangement joins TRBV11-2 to TRBJ2-7; D uncertain. The CDR3 contains 11 residues. V was cut by 4 bases and J by 6 bases, with 7 bases left in between. Germline CDR1 reads SGHAT; CDR2 reads FQNNGV. This CDR3 reads CASSYTGEQYF. CDR3 coding DNA: TGTGCCAGCAGCTACACGGGCGAGCAGTACTTC.

This clone was observed a single time. The V gene is TRBV11-1, the J gene TRBJ2-1; D is undetermined. The V gene lost 2 bases and the J gene lost 6 bases, with 11 bases spanning the gap. The germline V gene has CDR1 SGHAT and CDR2 FQDESV (reference sequence). This CDR3 spans 14 amino acids. Here the CDR3 reads CASSLSDVSNEQFF. CDR3 in DNA: TGTGCCAGCAGCTTATCGGACGTCTCCAATGAGCAGTTCTTC.

This clone has a single count. The rearrangement joins TRBV14 to TRBJ2-5; no firm D call. CDR1 and CDR2 from the germline V gene are SGHDN and FVKESK. Trimming removed 1 base from V and 2 bases from J, with 2 bases in between. The CDR3 is 12 residues long. In DNA form, the CDR3 reads TGTGCCAGCAGCCAAGGTCAAGAGACCCAGTACTTC. Amino acid sequence: CASSQGQETQYF.

As concerns this clone: In the same sample, other DNA sequences code for this CDR3. V and J are TRBV5-1 and TRBJ2-3; 7 nucleotides align to TRBD2. Germline CDR1 and CDR2: SGHRS and YFSETQ. Losses at the gene ends were 0 bases for V and 0 bases for J; bases not matched to a gene: 4. The CDR3 length is 16 residues. This CDR3 reads CASSLDPSGSTDTQYF. CDR3 in DNA: TGCGCCAGCAGCTTGGACCCTAGCGGAAGCACAGATACGCAGTATTTT.

The gene calls are TRBV5-4 and TRBJ2-1, with D perhaps TRBD1 or TRBD2 (5 bases each). The V gene lost 0 bases and the J gene lost 2 bases, with 9 bases spanning the gap. The CDR3 extends over 15 amino acids. The germline CDR1 and CDR2 sequences are SGHNT and YYREEE (reference sequence). In DNA, the CDR3 is TGTGCCAGCAGCTTGGCTCCGGGACCCTACAATGAGCAGTTCTTC. It codes for CASSLAPGPYNEQFF. The variable domain in full, with the rest retrieved from reference TRBV5-4 and TRBJ2-1, is ETGVTQSPTHLIKTRGQQVTLRCSSQSGHNTVSWYQQALGQGPQFIFQYYREEENGRGNFPPRFSGLQFPNYSSELNVNALELDDSALYLCASSLAPGPYNEQFFGPGTRLTVL.

CDR3 protein: CASSPKLRDWSEAQYF. In DNA, the CDR3 is TGTGCCAGCTCACCGAAGCTTCGTGACTGGAGCGAGGCCCAGTACTTC. The rearrangement links TRBV18 to TRBJ2-5, with D uncertain. Trimming pared 3 bases from V and 9 bases from J, leaving 23 bases between. This CDR3 has 16 residues. CDR1 is KGHSH and CDR2 is LQKENI in the germline V gene.

In its sample, this clone was seen once. The CDR3 region has the DNA TGCGCCAGCAGTGAGACAGGGGCTGGCACTGAAGCTTTCTTT. It encodes CASSETGAGTEAFF. V and J are TRBV5-1 and TRBJ1-1, with 8 bases matching TRBD1. Trimming cost V 5 bases and J 4 bases; bases outside gene matches: 7. The CDR3 spans 14 residues. From germline, CDR1 is SGHRS and CDR2 YFSETQ.

The chain employs TRBV7-9 and TRBJ1-4; D not resolved. The CDR3 has 13 amino acids. The V and J ends lost 2 bases and 5 bases respectively, with 6 bases between them. Germline CDR1 is SEHNR and CDR2 is FQNEAQ (reference sequence). CDR3 sequence: CASSLTSNEKLFF. The CDR3 bases are TGTGCCAGCAGCTTAACCAGCAATGAAAAACTGTTTTTT.

This chain connects TRBV12-5 to TRBJ2-5, with 13 bases aligning to TRBD2. The J segment lost 0 bases and the V segment lost 5 bases, leaving 9 bases of the junction unmatched. Per germline, CDR1 LGHNT and CDR2 FRNRAP. There are 18 residues in the CDR3. The CDR3, as DNA: TGTGCTAGTGGTATCGTCGGACTAGCGGGAGTCGACCAAGAGACCCAGTACTTC. As protein: CASGIVGLAGVDQETQYF.

Of note for this clone: The identical CDR3 is also encoded by other nucleotide sequences in the sample. The rearrangement uses TRBV10-3 and TRBJ2-5; tentative D call: TRBD1 (5 bases). The CDR3 sequence is 13 residues long. Trimming took 2 bases from V and 2 from J, leaving 6 bases between them. Germline V gene lookup returns CDR1 ENHRY and CDR2 SYGVKD. In DNA, the CDR3 is TGTGCCATCAGTGAGAGACAGCAAGAGACCCAGTACTTC. This encodes CAISERQQETQYF.

The chain carries TRBV15 and TRBJ2-3; 9 bases line up with TRBD1. V was clipped by 0 bases and J by 6 bases; unmatched bases: 7. Per the germline V gene, CDR1 is LNHNV and CDR2 is YYDKDF (reference sequence). The CDR3 totals 16 residues. The CDR3 DNA reads as TGTGCCACCAGCAGAGATAAGACAGGGGGACCCGATACGCAGTATTTT. The encoded protein is CATSRDKTGGPDTQYF.

This clone was counted only a few times. This chain connects TRBV5-1 to TRBJ1-1; D is ambiguous. V was cut by 5 bases and J by 3 bases, with 11 bases left in between. This CDR3 has 13 residues. Per the germline V gene, CDR1 is SGHRS and CDR2 is YFSETQ. CDR3 residues: CASRAESYTEAFF. For the CDR3, the DNA is TGCGCCAGCAGGGCCGAAAGTTACACTGAAGCTTTCTTT.

V gene TRBV2 combines with J gene TRBJ1-1; D gene unclear. Germline assignment: CDR1 SNHLY and CDR2 FYNNEI. The CDR3 is 15 residues long. V lost 6 bases to trimming and J lost 2 bases, with 16 bases between them. The CDR3 region is CASSLTQILNTEAFF. The DNA for the CDR3 is TGTGCCAGCAGCCTAACCCAGATCCTTAACACTGAAGCTTTCTTT.

The CDR3 DNA reads TGCGCCAGTCACGGGGACCCCAACATAGAGAAACCGGACGAGCAGTACTTC. It translates to CASHGDPNIEKPDEQYF. The chain is built from TRBV5-1 and TRBJ2-7, with D possibly called TRBD1 or TRBD2 (5 bases each). CDR1 and CDR2 from the germline V gene are SGHRS and YFSETQ. The CDR3 has 17 amino acids. Trimming took off 8 bases at V and 5 bases at J, with 29 bases between the two ends.

The sample holds one count of this clone. The chain carries TRBV7-8 and TRBJ1-1, with D perhaps matching TRBD1 (6 bases). Trimming cost V 2 bases and J 4 bases, with 17 bases left between them. Germline CDR1 and CDR2: SGHVS and FQNEAQ. The CDR3 spans 16 residues. In DNA form, the CDR3 reads TGTGCCAGCAGCTTATCCCCCCGGACAGCAAGCACTGAAGCTTTCTTT. This encodes CASSLSPRTASTEAFF. Full variable domain (outside the CDR3, taken from reference TRBV7-8 and TRBJ1-1): GAGVSQSPRYKVAKRGQDVALRCDPISGHVSLFWYQQALGQGPEFLTYFQNEAQLDKSGLPSDRFFAERPEGSVSTLKIQRTQQEDSAVYLCASSLSPRTASTEAFFGQGTRLTVV.

J is TRBJ2-7 and V is TRBV5-1, with 7 bases lining up with TRBD1. The CDR3 sequence is 12 residues long. Germline trimming cut 4 bases from V and 7 bases from J; bases unmatched to any gene: 5. The germline CDR1 and CDR2 sequences are SGHRS and YFSETQ. The CDR3 DNA reads as TGCGCCAGCAGCGCTCCAGGGGGAGAGCAGTACTTC. Amino acid sequence: CASSAPGGEQYF. Looking up the rest from reference TRBV5-1 and TRBJ2-7 gives the full variable domain: KAGVTQTPRYLIKTRGQQVTLSCSPISGHRSVSWYQQTPGQGLQFLFEYFSETQRNKGNFPGRFSGRQFSNSRSEMNVSTLELGDSALYLCASSAPGGEQYFGPGTRLTVT.

The gene calls are TRBV5-5 and TRBJ2-2; perhaps TRBD1 as D (5 bases). The CDR3 runs 16 residues. From germline, CDR1 is SGHKS and CDR2 YYEKEE (reference sequence). Deletions cut 0 bases from V and 0 bases from J, with 9 bases between. CDR3 region: CASSLEDIPNTGELFF. CDR3 DNA: TGTGCCAGCAGCTTGGAGGACATTCCGAACACCGGGGAGCTGTTTTTT.

The chain employs TRBV10-2 and TRBJ1-2; 9 bases agree with TRBD1. Germline assignment: CDR1 WSHSY and CDR2 SAAADI. The CDR3 has 18 residues. Trimming removed 6 bases from V and 4 bases from J; junction bases left unmatched: 18. The CDR3: CASRGSIGRDRVAYGYTF. The CDR3 DNA is TGCGCCAGCAGAGGTAGCATTGGCAGGGACAGGGTCGCCTATGGCTACACCTTC.

This sequence joins TRBV7-2 and TRBJ2-3, with D perhaps being TRBD1 or TRBD2 (5 bases each). The CDR3 covers 18 residues. Germline V gene sequence: CDR1 SGHTA, CDR2 FQGNSA. V lost 4 bases, J lost 2 bases, and 22 bases lay in between. CDR3: CASSSRGPRTLNTDTQYF. CDR3 nucleotides: TGTGCCAGCAGCTCTAGGGGTCCTAGGACTCTAAACACAGATACGCAGTATTTT. Filled out from reference TRBV7-2 and TRBJ2-3, the complete variable domain reads GAGVSQSPSNKVTEKGKDVELRCDPISGHTALYWYRQSLGQGLEFLIYFQGNSAPDKSGLPSDRFSAERTGGSVSTLTIQRTQQEDSAVYLCASSSRGPRTLNTDTQYFGPGTRLTVL.

This clone was detected a few times. The chain links TRBV9 to TRBJ1-5, with D unclear. CDR1 SGDLS and CDR2 YYNGEE come from the germline V gene. V was trimmed by 4 bases and J by 6 bases, leaving 11 bases between them. The CDR3 contains 13 residues. The CDR3 DNA follows: TGTGCCAGCAGCCCCTGGGAGGGTCAGCCCCAGCATTTT. This translates into CASSPWEGQPQHF.

The V gene is TRBV18, the J gene TRBJ2-5, with a weak D call TRBD1 (6 bases). Germline-derived CDR1 and CDR2 are KGHSH and LQKENI. V was cut by 8 bases and J by 5 bases, with 15 bases left in between. CDR3 size: 13 residues. For the CDR3, the DNA is TGTGCCAGCGTTGACCCTAGGGGGGAGACCCAGTACTTC. This encodes CASVDPRGETQYF.

The chain combines TRBV15 with TRBJ1-5; D is perhaps TRBD1 (6 bases). V lost 5 bases, J lost 6 bases, and 14 bases lay in between. CDR1 LNHNV and CDR2 YYDKDF come from the germline V gene (reference sequence). CDR3 length: 14 residues. The CDR3 DNA reads as TGTGCCACCAGCGATCTCAGGGGAGGTCAGCCCCAGCATTTT. Translated, it gives CATSDLRGGQPQHF.

A remark on this clone: Other DNA sequences from this sample encode an identical CDR3 as well. The chain joins TRBV27 to TRBJ2-7; no definite D call. The CDR3 sequence is 13 residues long. The germline V and J ends were trimmed by 2 bases and 1 base, with 6 bases remaining between them. Germline assignment: CDR1 MNHEY and CDR2 SMNVEV (reference sequence). The CDR3 reads CASSLRGSYEQYF. The CDR3 nucleotides read TGTGCCAGCAGTTTACGAGGATCCTACGAGCAGTACTTC.

As DNA, the CDR3 is TGTGCCAGCAGTTTTTCTCTAGCGGGAGGGCCTTACCCAGATACGCAGTATTTT. Translation: CASSFSLAGGPYPDTQYF. This chain connects TRBV27 to TRBJ2-3; 12 bases line up with TRBD2. V shed 3 bases and J 4 bases; nucleotides not matched to a gene: 11. Germline CDR1 and CDR2: MNHEY and SMNVEV (reference sequence). This CDR3 contains 18 residues.